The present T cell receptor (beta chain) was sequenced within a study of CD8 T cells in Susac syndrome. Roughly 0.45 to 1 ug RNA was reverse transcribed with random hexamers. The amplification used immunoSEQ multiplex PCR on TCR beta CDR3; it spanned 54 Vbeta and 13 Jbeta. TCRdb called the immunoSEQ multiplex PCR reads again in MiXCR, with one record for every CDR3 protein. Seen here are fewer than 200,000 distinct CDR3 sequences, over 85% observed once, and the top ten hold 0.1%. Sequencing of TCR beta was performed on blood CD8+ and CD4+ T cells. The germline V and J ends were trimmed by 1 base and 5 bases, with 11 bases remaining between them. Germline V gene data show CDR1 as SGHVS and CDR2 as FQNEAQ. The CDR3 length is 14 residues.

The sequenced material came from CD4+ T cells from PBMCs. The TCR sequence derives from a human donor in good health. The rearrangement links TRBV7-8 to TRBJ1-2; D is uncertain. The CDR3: CASSLGADVYGYTF. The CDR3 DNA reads TGTGCCAGCAGCTTAGGGGCCGACGTTTATGGCTACACCTTC.